This TCR beta chain was retrieved from a study of response to subunit inactivated influenza vaccine. Study-wide results and caveats: Few new T cells, the authors suggested, are recruited by each seasonal influenza vaccination.

V lost 5 bases and J lost 2; bases outside the gene matches: 2. The CDR3 runs 13 residues. CDR1 and CDR2 from the germline V gene are SGHAT and FQNNGV. Only a few counts were recorded for this clonotype. Its antigen remains unidentified. MiXCR was run by TCRdb on the RT-PCR reads, yielding one entry per CDR3 protein. The repertoire holds roughly 700,000 distinct CDR3 sequences, with roughly 13% as singletons. This chain joins TRBV11-2 and TRBJ2-7; TRBD2 matches at 8 bases. The clonotype originates from a man aged 45-60 years who received an inactivated influenza vaccine. Sequences were derived from PBMCs from blood, sampled about 14 days before vaccination. The CDR3 spells CASSVGRAYEQYF. The DNA of the CDR3 is TGTGCCAGCAGCGTCGGGAGGGCCTACGAGCAGTACTTC.